One sample yielded the 23 T cell receptor beta chains listed below, sequenced in a study of T cell responses to AZD1222 COVID-19 vaccine. Sequencing was performed with immunoSEQ multiplex PCR; in TCRdb, only in-frame clones are kept and a portion is missing. The table includes about 150,000 clones, around 86% detected once. Sample: peripheral blood, taken 28 days after the second AZD1222 dose. The receptors stem from an adult who received the AZD1222 COVID-19 vaccine.

This chain links TRBV28 with TRBJ2-5, with TRBD1 identical over 8 bases. Germline CDR1 is MDHEN and CDR2 is SYDVKM. CDR3 size: 15 residues. Losses at the gene ends were 3 bases for V and 5 bases for J; bases not matched to a gene: 8. Here the CDR3 DNA reads TGTGCCAGCAGTTTGGCAGGACAGGGCTTGGAGACCCAGTACTTC. Encoded protein: CASSLAGQGLETQYF.

This clone was detected once. This chain connects TRBV5-1 to TRBJ2-2; perhaps TRBD2 as D (5 bases). The germline gives CDR1 SGHRS, CDR2 YFSETQ. Deletions cut 4 bases from V and 7 bases from J, with 8 bases between. This CDR3 spans 12 amino acids. The DNA of the CDR3 is TGCGCCAGCAGCGACGGGGTCGGGGAGCTGTTTTTT. Its translation is CASSDGVGELFF.

This rearrangement joins TRBV7-8 to TRBJ1-5; D uncertain. Germline CDR1 reads SGHVS; CDR2 reads FQNEAQ. The CDR3 runs 13 residues. The germline V and J ends were trimmed by 6 bases and 8 bases, with 14 bases remaining between them. CDR3 sequence reads: CASSHDRDKPQHF. The CDR3 DNA reads TGTGCCAGCAGTCATGACCGGGATAAGCCCCAGCATTTT.

The chain employs TRBV19 and TRBJ1-3; D gene ambiguous. Germline assignment: CDR1 LNHDA and CDR2 SQIVND (reference sequence). Trimming cost V 8 bases and J 5 bases, with 4 bases left between them. The CDR3 sequence is 10 residues long. CDR3 residues: CASERNTIYF. The CDR3 DNA reads as TGTGCCAGTGAAAGAAACACCATATATTTT.

The chain employs TRBV4-1 and TRBJ2-3; 9 bases fit TRBD2. This CDR3 is built from 18 residues. J lost 0 bases, V lost 3 bases, and 10 bases had no gene match. Germline V gene lookup returns CDR1 MGHRA and CDR2 YSYEKL. The CDR3 DNA sequence: TGCGCCAGCAGCCAGAGCGGGAGGACTACCTCTAGCACAGATACGCAGTATTTT. This encodes CASSQSGRTTSSTDTQYF.

This clone was counted once. V gene TRBV14 combines with J gene TRBJ2-1; a weak D match, TRBD2 (5 bases). Deletions cut 8 bases from V and 8 bases from J, with 28 bases between. The length of the CDR3 is 17 residues. Germline V gene sequence: CDR1 SGHDN, CDR2 FVKESK. CDR3 sequence (DNA): TGTGCCAGCGGACCAATGAACGGACTTGGCAAGAATGATGAGCAGTTCTTC. This codes for CASGPMNGLGKNDEQFF.

This sequence joins TRBV15 and TRBJ2-3, with 7 bases lining up with TRBD2. V lost 1 base to trimming and J lost 7 bases; unmatched junction nucleotides: 11. Germline V lookup: CDR1 LNHNV, CDR2 YYDKDF (reference sequence). The CDR3 totals 16 residues. The CDR3 sequence: CATSRGRGGSGNTQYF. Written as DNA, the CDR3 is TGTGCCACCAGCAGAGGGAGGGGCGGGAGTGGGAATACGCAGTATTTT.

In this sample, this clone turned up once. The chain links TRBV7-8 to TRBJ2-3; 8 bases match TRBD2. The trim removed 5 bases at V and 3 bases at J, leaving 10 bases unmatched. CDR1 is SGHVS, CDR2 FQNEAQ, per germline. The CDR3 length is 16 residues. CDR3 sequence reads: CASSDRSGSVTDTQYF. In nucleotides, the CDR3 is TGTGCCAGCAGCGATCGGAGCGGGAGCGTGACAGATACGCAGTATTTT.

The chain is built from TRBV5-1 and TRBJ2-5; 8 bases fit TRBD1. J lost 4 bases, V lost 4 bases, and 9 bases had no gene match. Germline V lookup: CDR1 SGHRS, CDR2 YFSETQ. The CDR3 runs 15 residues. The CDR3 region has the DNA TGCGCCAGCAGCAATCCCGGGACAGGACCAGAGACCCAGTACTTC. It is translated as CASSNPGTGPETQYF.

The J gene is TRBJ2-1, the V gene TRBV5-1; TRBD1 matches at 8 bases. Germline assignment: CDR1 SGHRS and CDR2 YFSETQ. The J segment lost 2 bases and the V segment lost 0 bases, leaving 4 bases of the junction unmatched. This CDR3 is 16 amino acids long. DNA for the CDR3: TGCGCCAGCAGCTTGGGAGGACAGGGTCCCTACAATGAGCAGTTCTTC. It is translated as CASSLGGQGPYNEQFF.

The chain is built from TRBV28 and TRBJ2-1, with D tentatively TRBD2 (6 bases). V lost 4 bases and J 2 bases, leaving 21 bases between the germline ends. This CDR3 contains 18 residues. Per germline, CDR1 MDHEN and CDR2 SYDVKM. The CDR3 DNA reads as TGTGCCAGCAGTTCCTTCTCGACGGGAGTTTCCCCCTACAATGAGCAGTTCTTC. It codes for CASSSFSTGVSPYNEQFF.

J is TRBJ1-2 and V is TRBV28; D perhaps matches TRBD1 (5 bases). The CDR3 has 12 amino acids. CDR1 MDHEN and CDR2 SYDVKM come from the germline V gene. V gave up 6 bases and J gave up 4 bases, with 9 bases separating them. The CDR3 sequence is CASSPGSYGYTF. CDR3 nucleotide sequence: TGTGCCAGCAGCCCAGGGAGCTATGGCTACACCTTC.

This clone was counted only a few times. The chain carries TRBV6-2 or TRBV6-3 and TRBJ2-1; 8 bases fit TRBD1. Losses at the gene ends were 5 bases for V and 4 bases for J; bases not matched to a gene: 4. CDR1 MNHEY and CDR2 SVGEGT come from the germline V gene. CDR3 length: 14 residues. The CDR3 coding sequence is TGTGCCAGCAGTGGCGGGACAGGATACAATGAGCAGTTCTTC. This encodes CASSGGTGYNEQFF.

This clone was recorded a few times. V is TRBV7-2 and J is TRBJ2-1, with 11 bases lining up with TRBD2. Germline loops: CDR1 SGHTA, CDR2 FQGNSA. Unmatched junction bases numbered 6, after V lost 5 bases and J lost 3 bases. The CDR3 contains 16 residues. The CDR3 region is CASSPTSGSVYNEQFF. CDR3 DNA sequence: TGTGCCAGCAGCCCTACTAGCGGGAGCGTCTACAATGAGCAGTTCTTC.

The chain links TRBV28 to TRBJ1-1; 9 nucleotides align to TRBD1. The CDR3 has 15 residues. CDR1 is MDHEN, CDR2 SYDVKM, per germline. With V trimmed by 5 bases and J by 5 bases, 9 bases remained unmatched. CDR3 sequence: CASSRDRVVGTEAFF. The CDR3 region has the DNA TGTGCCAGCAGTCGGGACAGGGTAGTAGGAACTGAAGCTTTCTTT. The entire variable domain, with the rest obtained from reference TRBV28 and TRBJ1-1, is as follows: DVKVTQSSRYLVKRTGEKVFLECVQDMDHENMFWYRQDPGLGLRLIYFSYDVKMKEKGDIPEGYSVSREKKERFSLILESASTNQTSMYLCASSRDRVVGTEAFFGQGTRLTVV.

The V gene is TRBV30, the J gene TRBJ2-1, with 7 bases lining up with TRBD2. Looked up from germline, CDR1 is GTSNPN and CDR2 is SVGIG (reference sequence). V shed 7 bases, J shed 7 bases, and the junction held 16 bases outside the gene matches. The CDR3 covers 15 residues. DNA for the CDR3: TGTGCCTCTACAACGATACGGGAGGCCCATAATGAGCAGTTCTTC. Protein sequence: CASTTIREAHNEQFF.

The gene calls are TRBV10-3 and TRBJ1-2, with 12 bases lining up with TRBD1. The CDR3 has 17 amino acids. V lost 5 bases to trimming and J lost 6 bases; unmatched junction nucleotides: 13. Germline V gene lookup returns CDR1 ENHRY and CDR2 SYGVKD. CDR3 sequence (DNA): TGTGCCATCAGTCAACCGGGACAGGGGGCGCAGAAGAATGGCTACACCTTC. It encodes CAISQPGQGAQKNGYTF.

The CDR3 protein is CASSLQLTEAFF. DNA for the CDR3: TGTGCCAGCAGTTTGCAATTAACTGAAGCTTTCTTT. J is TRBJ1-1 and V is TRBV28; D not certain. The CDR3 has 12 amino acids. V dropped 3 bases and J dropped 5 bases, with 7 bases sitting between them. Germline values: CDR1 MDHEN, CDR2 SYDVKM.

CDR3 sequence: CASSRQREVGDEQFF. The CDR3 DNA is TGTGCCAGCAGCCGCCAGCGGGAGGTAGGAGATGAGCAGTTCTTC. The rearrangement links TRBV28 to TRBJ2-1, with 9 bases fitting TRBD2. Germline lookup yields CDR1 MDHEN and CDR2 SYDVKM. V lost 6 bases to trimming and J lost 8 bases; unmatched junction nucleotides: 11. There are 15 residues in the CDR3.

The chain links TRBV11-3 to TRBJ2-7; D not certain. Trimming removed 2 bases from V and 7 bases from J, with 12 bases in between. CDR3 length: 13 amino acids. Germline loops: CDR1 SGHNT, CDR2 YENEEA. The CDR3 region has the DNA TGTGCCAGCAGCTTATCCGACGGCGCGGAGCAGTACTTC. This gives the protein CASSLSDGAEQYF.

CDR3 bases: TGTGCCAGCAGCCCCGGGGGGGGGTCTGGGGCCAACGTCCTGACTTTC. Translating gives CASSPGGGSGANVLTF. The chain employs TRBV7-2 and TRBJ2-6, with 8 bases lining up with TRBD2. The J segment lost 1 base and the V segment lost 5 bases, leaving 4 bases of the junction unmatched. The CDR3 loop spans 16 amino acids. The germline CDR1 and CDR2 sequences are SGHTA and FQGNSA.

V is TRBV7-2 and J is TRBJ2-7; D is undetermined. Germline V gives CDR1 SGHTA, CDR2 FQGNSA. V lost 6 bases and J 5 bases, leaving 20 bases between the germline ends. The CDR3 is 15 residues long. The chain's CDR3 is CASRSGPLERDEQYF. CDR3 sequence (DNA): TGTGCCAGCAGATCTGGTCCCCTCGAAAGGGACGAGCAGTACTTC.

The gene calls are TRBV5-4 and TRBJ2-3; 7 bases fit TRBD2. Losses at the gene ends were 4 bases for V and 4 bases for J; bases not matched to a gene: 15. Per germline, CDR1 SGHNT and CDR2 YYREEE (reference sequence). The CDR3 extends over 17 amino acids. Written as DNA, the CDR3 is TGTGCCAGCAGCCGACCTGAAAGCGGGGTTGCCGCAGATACGCAGTATTTT. This encodes CASSRPESGVAADTQYF.